This T cell receptor (beta chain) was profiled in a study of T cells in Graves' hyperthyroidism and ophthalmopathy. RNA transcripts served as the template for amplifying TCR beta CDR3 regions. Using the HTBI primer set, a first-round RT-PCR was run on the TCR CDR3. TCRdb redid the calling of the multiplex PCR reads with MiXCR, one entry per CDR3 protein. The sample lists fewer than 650,000 distinct CDR3 sequences, over 12% occurring once. PBMCs were derived from about 10 ml fresh peripheral blood. The sample holds many counts of this clonotype. CDR3 size: 15 residues. V lost 6 bases, J lost 3 bases, and 10 bases stayed unmatched. The germline CDR1 and CDR2 sequences are MNHEY and SVGEGT.

This chain joins TRBV6-2 or TRBV6-3 and TRBJ2-7, with 8 bases aligning to TRBD1. This receptor was taken from a middle-aged woman with Graves' ophthalmopathy. Sequencing was performed on blood. The CDR3, as DNA: TGTGCCAGCAGAACCAGACAGGGGAGATTCTACGAGCAGTACTTC. Translated: CASRTRQGRFYEQYF.